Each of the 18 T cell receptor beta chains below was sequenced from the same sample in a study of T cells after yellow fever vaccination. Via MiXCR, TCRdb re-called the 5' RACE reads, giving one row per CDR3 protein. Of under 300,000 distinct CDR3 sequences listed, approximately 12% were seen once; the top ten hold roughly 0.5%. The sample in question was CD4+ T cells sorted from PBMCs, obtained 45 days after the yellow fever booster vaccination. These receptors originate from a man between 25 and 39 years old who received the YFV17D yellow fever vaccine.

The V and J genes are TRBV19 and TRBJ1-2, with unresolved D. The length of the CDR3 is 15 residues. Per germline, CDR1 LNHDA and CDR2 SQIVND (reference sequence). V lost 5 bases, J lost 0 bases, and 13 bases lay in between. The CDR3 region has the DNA TGTGCCAGTAGTCTGCAGGTGCCAGCTAACTATGGCTACACCTTC. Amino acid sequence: CASSLQVPANYGYTF.

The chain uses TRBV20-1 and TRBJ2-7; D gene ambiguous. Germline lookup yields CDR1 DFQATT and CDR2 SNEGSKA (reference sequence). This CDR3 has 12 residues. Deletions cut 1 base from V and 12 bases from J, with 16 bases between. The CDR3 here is CSARGLEADAYF. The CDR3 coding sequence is TGCAGTGCTAGAGGTCTCGAAGCAGACGCGTACTTC.

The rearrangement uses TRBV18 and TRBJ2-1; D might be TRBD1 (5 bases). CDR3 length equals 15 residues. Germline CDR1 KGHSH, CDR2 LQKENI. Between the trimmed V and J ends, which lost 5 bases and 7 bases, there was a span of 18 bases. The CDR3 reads CASSTQLSQGNEQFF. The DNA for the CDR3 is TGTGCCAGCTCAACCCAGTTGTCTCAGGGTAATGAGCAGTTCTTC.

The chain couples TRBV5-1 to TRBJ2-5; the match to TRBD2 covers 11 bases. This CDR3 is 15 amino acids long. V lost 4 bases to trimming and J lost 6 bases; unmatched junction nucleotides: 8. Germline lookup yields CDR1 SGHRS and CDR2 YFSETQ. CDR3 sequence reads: CASSQGLAERKTQYF. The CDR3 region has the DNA TGCGCCAGCAGCCAGGGACTAGCGGAGAGGAAGACCCAGTACTTC.

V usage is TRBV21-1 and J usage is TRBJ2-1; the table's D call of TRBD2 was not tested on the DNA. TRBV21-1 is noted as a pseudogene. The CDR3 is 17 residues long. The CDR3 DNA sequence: TGTGCCAGCAGCAAAGAAGATAGCGGCCACAACCACCATGAGCAGTTCTTC. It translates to CASSKEDSGHNHHEQFF.

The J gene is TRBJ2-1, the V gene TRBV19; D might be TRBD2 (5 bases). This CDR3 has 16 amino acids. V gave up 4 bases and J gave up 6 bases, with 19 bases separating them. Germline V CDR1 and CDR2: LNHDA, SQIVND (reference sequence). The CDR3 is CASSTALVLSRNEQFF. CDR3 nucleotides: TGTGCCAGTAGTACCGCACTAGTTTTATCCCGCAATGAGCAGTTCTTC.

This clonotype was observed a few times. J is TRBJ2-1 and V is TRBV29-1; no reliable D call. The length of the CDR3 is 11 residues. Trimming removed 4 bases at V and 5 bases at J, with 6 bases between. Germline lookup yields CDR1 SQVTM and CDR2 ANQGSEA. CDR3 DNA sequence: TGCAGCGTTGTTCGGGACAATGAGCAGTTCTTC. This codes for CSVVRDNEQFF.

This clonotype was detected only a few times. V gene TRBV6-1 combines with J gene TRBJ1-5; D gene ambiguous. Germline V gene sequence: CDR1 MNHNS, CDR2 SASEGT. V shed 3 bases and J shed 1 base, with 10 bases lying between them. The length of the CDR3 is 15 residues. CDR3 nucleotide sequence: TGTGCCAGCAGTGAGCGACGGACGAGCAATCAGCCCCAGCATTTT. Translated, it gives CASSERRTSNQPQHF.

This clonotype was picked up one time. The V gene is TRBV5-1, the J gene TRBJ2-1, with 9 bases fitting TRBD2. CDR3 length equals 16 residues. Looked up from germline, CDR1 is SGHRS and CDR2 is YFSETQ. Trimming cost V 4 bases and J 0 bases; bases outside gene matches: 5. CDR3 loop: CASSPTSGPSYNEQFF. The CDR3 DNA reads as TGCGCCAGCAGCCCAACTAGCGGGCCCTCCTACAATGAGCAGTTCTTC.

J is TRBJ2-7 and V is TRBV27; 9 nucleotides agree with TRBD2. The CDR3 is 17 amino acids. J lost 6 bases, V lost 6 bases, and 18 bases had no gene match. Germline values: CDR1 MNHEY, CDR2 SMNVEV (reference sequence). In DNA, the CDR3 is TGTGCCAGCAGAACCTTGAAAGGGGGACTAGCAGAGCTCGAGCAGTACTTC. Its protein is CASRTLKGGLAELEQYF.

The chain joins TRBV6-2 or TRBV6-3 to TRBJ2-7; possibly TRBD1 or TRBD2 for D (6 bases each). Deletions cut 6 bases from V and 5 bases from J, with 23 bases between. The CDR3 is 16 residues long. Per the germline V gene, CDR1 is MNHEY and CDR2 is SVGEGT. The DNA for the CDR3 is TGTGCCAGCAGCCGTGGAAGGATGGGGGGCATCGACGAGCAGTACTTC. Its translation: CASSRGRMGGIDEQYF.

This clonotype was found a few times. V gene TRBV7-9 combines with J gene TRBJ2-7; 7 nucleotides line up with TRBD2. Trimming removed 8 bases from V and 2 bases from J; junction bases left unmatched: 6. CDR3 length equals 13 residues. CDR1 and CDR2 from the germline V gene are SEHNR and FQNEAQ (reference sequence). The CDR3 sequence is CASSTSSPYEQYF. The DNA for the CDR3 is TGTGCCAGCTCGACTAGCAGTCCCTACGAGCAGTACTTC. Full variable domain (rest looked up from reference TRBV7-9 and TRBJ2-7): DTGVSQNPRHKITKRGQNVTFRCDPISEHNRLYWYRQTLGQGPEFLTYFQNEAQLEKSRLLSDRFSAERPKGSFSTLEIQRTEQGDSAMYLCASSTSSPYEQYFGPGTRLTVT.

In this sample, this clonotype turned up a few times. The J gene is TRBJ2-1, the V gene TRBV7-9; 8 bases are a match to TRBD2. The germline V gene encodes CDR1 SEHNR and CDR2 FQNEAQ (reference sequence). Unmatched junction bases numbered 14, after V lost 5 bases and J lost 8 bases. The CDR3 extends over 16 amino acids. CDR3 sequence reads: CASSPLGLVNWDEQFF. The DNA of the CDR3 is TGTGCCAGCAGCCCCCTGGGACTAGTTAATTGGGATGAGCAGTTCTTC. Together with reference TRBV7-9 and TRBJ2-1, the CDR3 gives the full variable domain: DTGVSQNPRHKITKRGQNVTFRCDPISEHNRLYWYRQTLGQGPEFLTYFQNEAQLEKSRLLSDRFSAERPKGSFSTLEIQRTEQGDSAMYLCASSPLGLVNWDEQFFGPGTRLTVL.

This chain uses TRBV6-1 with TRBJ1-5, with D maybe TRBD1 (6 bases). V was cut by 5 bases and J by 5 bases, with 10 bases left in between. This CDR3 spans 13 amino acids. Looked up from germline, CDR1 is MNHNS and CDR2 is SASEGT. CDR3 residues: CASSTGQDQPQHF. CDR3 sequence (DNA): TGTGCCAGCAGTACAGGGCAAGATCAGCCCCAGCATTTT.

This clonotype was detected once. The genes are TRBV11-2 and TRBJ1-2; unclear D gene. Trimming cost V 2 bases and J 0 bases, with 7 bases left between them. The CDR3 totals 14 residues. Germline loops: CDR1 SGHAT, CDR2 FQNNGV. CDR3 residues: CASSLSRTNYGYTF. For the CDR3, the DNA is TGTGCCAGCAGCTTATCCAGGACTAACTATGGCTACACCTTC.

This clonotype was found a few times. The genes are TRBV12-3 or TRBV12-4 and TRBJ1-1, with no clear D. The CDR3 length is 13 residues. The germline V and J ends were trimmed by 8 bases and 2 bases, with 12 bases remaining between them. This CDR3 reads CASSRGPNTEAFF. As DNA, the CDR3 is TGTGCCAGCTCCCGAGGGCCAAACACTGAAGCTTTCTTT.

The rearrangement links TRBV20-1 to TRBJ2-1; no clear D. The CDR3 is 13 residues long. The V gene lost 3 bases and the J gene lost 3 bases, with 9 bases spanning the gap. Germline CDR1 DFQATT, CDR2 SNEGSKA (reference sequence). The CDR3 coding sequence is TGCAGTGCTAGGTCAGTCGACTACAATGAGCAGTTCTTC. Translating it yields CSARSVDYNEQFF.

CDR3 in amino acids: CASSFWDRAYEQYF. The CDR3 DNA follows: TGTGCCAGCAGTTTTTGGGACAGGGCTTACGAGCAGTACTTC. The J gene is TRBJ2-7, the V gene TRBV12-3 or TRBV12-4; 9 nucleotides match TRBD1. This CDR3 contains 14 residues. Germline trimming cut 3 bases from V and 4 bases from J; bases unmatched to any gene: 4.